The 17 T cell receptor beta chains below were found in one sample sequenced in a study of OX40 agonist ivuxolimab in advanced cancers. Repertoires were generated with immunoSEQ multiplex PCR, while TCRdb's copy carries only in-frame clones and drops some. The sample includes under 85,000 clones, about 90% of them seen just once. Sequencing used CD4+ or CD8+ T cells sorted from blood, obtained in a trial of the OX40 agonist ivuxolimab. All receptors derive from an adult with an advanced solid tumor such as melanoma, head and neck, liver or kidney cancer.

The chain uses TRBV9 and TRBJ1-2; 7 bases line up with TRBD1. This CDR3 spans 16 amino acids. J lost 8 bases, V lost 0 bases, and 13 bases had no gene match. CDR1 and CDR2 (germline): SGDLS, YYNGEE. As DNA, the CDR3 is TGTGCCAGCAGCGTAGCTCACCACGGGACAGTGGAGGGCTACACCTTC. Protein product: CASSVAHHGTVEGYTF.

This clone was detected only a few times. The rearrangement links TRBV5-1 to TRBJ2-6; D is ambiguous. The V and J ends lost 1 base and 0 bases respectively, with 14 bases between them. Germline values: CDR1 SGHRS, CDR2 YFSETQ. The CDR3 totals 18 residues. CDR3 bases: TGCGCCAGCAGCTTGAGTGCGGTCATTAGCTCTGGGGCCAACGTCCTGACTTTC. Its translation is CASSLSAVISSGANVLTF. Using reference TRBV5-1 and TRBJ2-6 for the parts outside the CDR3, the full variable domain is KAGVTQTPRYLIKTRGQQVTLSCSPISGHRSVSWYQQTPGQGLQFLFEYFSETQRNKGNFPGRFSGRQFSNSRSEMNVSTLELGDSALYLCASSLSAVISSGANVLTFGAGSRLTVL.

The chain has TRBV4-1 and TRBJ2-2, with 12 bases lining up with TRBD2. V trimming: 4 bases; J trimming: 0 bases; junction bases outside the gene matches: 6. CDR3 size: 18 residues. Germline CDR1 MGHRA, CDR2 YSYEKL. CDR3 region: CASSPRTSGATNTGELFF. The CDR3 region has the DNA TGCGCCAGCAGCCCCCGGACTAGCGGGGCCACGAACACCGGGGAGCTGTTTTTT.

The genes are TRBV10-1 and TRBJ1-2; D gene ambiguous. Germline CDR1 and CDR2: WNHNN and SYGVQD (reference sequence). Trimming stripped 3 bases from V and 3 bases from J, with 8 bases between. This CDR3 is built from 13 residues. The CDR3 DNA reads TGCGCCAGCAGTGATGCGGAAGACTATGGCTACACCTTC. Encoded protein: CASSDAEDYGYTF.

J is TRBJ2-3 and V is TRBV5-4; TRBD2 matches 10 bases. The V gene's germline CDR1 is SGHNT and CDR2 YYREEE (reference sequence). The CDR3 contains 15 residues. Unmatched junction bases numbered 2, after V lost 2 bases and J lost 2 bases. The CDR3 nucleotides are TGTGCCAGCAGCTTAACTAGCGGGAACACAGATACGCAGTATTTT. As protein: CASSLTSGNTDTQYF.

The V call is TRBV7-9, the J call TRBJ2-5, with 9 bases fitting TRBD2. The CDR3 sequence is 17 residues long. V gave up 1 base and J gave up 3 bases; unmatched junction bases: 9. CDR1 is SEHNR, CDR2 FQNEAQ, per germline (reference sequence). The CDR3 here is CASSLGRTSAQKETQYF. The CDR3 DNA sequence: TGTGCCAGCAGCTTAGGTCGGACTAGCGCACAAAAAGAGACCCAGTACTTC.

This chain joins TRBV4-1 and TRBJ1-2; the match to TRBD1 covers 7 bases. CDR1 and CDR2 from the germline V gene are MGHRA and YSYEKL. The CDR3 runs 15 residues. J gave up 4 bases and V 0 bases, and 5 bases lay outside the gene matches. The CDR3 reads CASSQDQTGTYGYTF. The CDR3 nucleotides read TGCGCCAGCAGCCAAGATCAGACAGGGACCTATGGCTACACCTTC.

The count of this clone is one. CDR3 bases: TGTGCCAGCAGCTTGGGGGATATAGGCACTGAAGCTTTCTTT. Translated, it gives CASSLGDIGTEAFF. The chain is built from TRBV11-2 and TRBJ1-1; D is perhaps TRBD1 (5 bases). The CDR3 runs to 14 residues. Germline V lookup: CDR1 SGHAT, CDR2 FQNNGV. V lost 3 bases, J lost 4 bases, and 12 bases lay in between. The full variable domain, with the rest looked up from reference TRBV11-2 and TRBJ1-1, is EAGVAQSPRYKIIEKRQSVAFWCNPISGHATLYWYQQILGQGPKLLIQFQNNGVVDDSQLPKDRFSAERLKGVDSTLKIQPAKLEDSAVYLCASSLGDIGTEAFFGQGTRLTVV.

The chain recombines TRBV5-4 with TRBJ1-4; 7 nucleotides match TRBD1. This CDR3 is built from 16 residues. With 0 bases clipped from V and 8 bases from J, the junction kept 10 bases outside the gene matches. Germline CDR1 is SGHNT and CDR2 is YYREEE (reference sequence). CDR3 loop: CASSLGPGGFGEKLFF. As DNA, the CDR3 is TGTGCCAGCAGCTTGGGTCCAGGGGGATTTGGGGAAAAACTGTTTTTT.

The chain is built from TRBV15 and TRBJ2-7, with TRBD1 as a possible D gene (6 bases). Germline V gene lookup returns CDR1 LNHNV and CDR2 YYDKDF (reference sequence). The CDR3 runs 12 residues. Trimming shortened V by 0 bases and J by 10 bases, and 10 bases separated the two germline ends. This CDR3 reads CATSRDTGTQYF. The CDR3 nucleotides are TGTGCCACCAGCAGAGATACCGGGACACAGTACTTC. Full variable domain (outside the CDR3, taken from reference TRBV15 and TRBJ2-7): DAMVIQNPRYQVTQFGKPVTLSCSQTLNHNVMYWYQQKSSQAPKLLFHYYDKDFNNEADTPDNFQSRRPNTSFCFLDIRSPGLGDTAMYLCATSRDTGTQYFGPGTRLTVT.

V usage is TRBV10-2 and J usage is TRBJ1-2, with 8 bases lining up with TRBD1. The CDR3 contains 12 residues. Per the germline V gene, CDR1 is WSHSY and CDR2 is SAAADI. Unmatched junction bases numbered 7, after V lost 5 bases and J lost 11 bases. CDR3 region: CASSQGAEKYTF. The CDR3 nucleotides read TGCGCCAGCAGTCAGGGGGCCGAGAAATACACCTTC.

The V call is TRBV5-4, the J call TRBJ2-7, with D possibly called TRBD1 or TRBD2 (6 bases each). Trimming took off 6 bases at V and 2 bases at J, with 15 bases between the two ends. Germline V lookup: CDR1 SGHNT, CDR2 YYREEE (reference sequence). This CDR3 is built from 14 residues. CDR3 DNA: TGTGCCAGCAACCCCGGGGGCCCCACCTACGAGCAGTACTTC. Translation: CASNPGGPTYEQYF.

The genes are TRBV14 and TRBJ2-1; 10 bases align to TRBD2. J was trimmed by 2 bases and V by 2 bases; bases with no gene match: 0. Germline CDR1 and CDR2: SGHDN and FVKESK. The CDR3 runs 15 residues. CDR3 sequence (DNA): TGTGCCAGCAGCCAACTAGCGGGGGCCTACAATGAGCAGTTCTTC. Translating it yields CASSQLAGAYNEQFF. Based on the CDR3 plus reference TRBV14 and TRBJ2-1, the full variable domain is EAGVTQFPSHSVIEKGQTVTLRCDPISGHDNLYWYRRVMGKEIKFLLHFVKESKQDESGMPNNRFLAERTGGTYSTLKVQPAELEDSGVYFCASSQLAGAYNEQFFGPGTRLTVL.

The chain uses TRBV7-9 and TRBJ2-5; TRBD1 matches at 9 bases. With V trimmed by 3 bases and J by 4 bases, 3 bases remained unmatched. This CDR3 has 14 amino acids. CDR1 and CDR2 from the germline V gene are SEHNR and FQNEAQ (reference sequence). CDR3 DNA: TGTGCCAGCAGCTTCGACAGGGGGAGAGAGACCCAGTACTTC. The encoded protein is CASSFDRGRETQYF.

The chain employs TRBV6-6 and TRBJ1-2; the D is unclear. Looked up from germline, CDR1 is MNHNY and CDR2 is SVGAGI (reference sequence). The germline V and J ends were trimmed by 4 bases and 7 bases, with 16 bases remaining between them. This CDR3 has 14 amino acids. DNA of the CDR3: TGTGCCAGCAGTTCCACGGTTCTACCAGGTGGCTACACCTTC. This translates into CASSSTVLPGGYTF.

The J gene is TRBJ2-7, the V gene TRBV2, with 8 bases that match TRBD2. The CDR3 spans 15 residues. With 6 bases clipped from V and 1 base from J, the junction kept 8 bases outside the gene matches. CDR1 and CDR2 from the germline V gene are SNHLY and FYNNEI. The CDR3 here is CASSFRGGLSYEQYF. The CDR3 nucleotides are TGTGCCAGCAGCTTTCGGGGGGGACTATCCTACGAGCAGTACTTC.

This rearrangement joins TRBV9 to TRBJ2-3, with 7 bases lining up with TRBD2. This CDR3 region has 17 residues. The germline V gene encodes CDR1 SGDLS and CDR2 YYNGEE. V shed 2 bases, J shed 1 base, and the junction held 10 bases outside the gene matches. In DNA form, the CDR3 reads TGTGCCAGCAGCGTGGGAGCGGGACGAGCAGGCACAGATACGCAGTATTTT. The encoded protein is CASSVGAGRAGTDTQYF.